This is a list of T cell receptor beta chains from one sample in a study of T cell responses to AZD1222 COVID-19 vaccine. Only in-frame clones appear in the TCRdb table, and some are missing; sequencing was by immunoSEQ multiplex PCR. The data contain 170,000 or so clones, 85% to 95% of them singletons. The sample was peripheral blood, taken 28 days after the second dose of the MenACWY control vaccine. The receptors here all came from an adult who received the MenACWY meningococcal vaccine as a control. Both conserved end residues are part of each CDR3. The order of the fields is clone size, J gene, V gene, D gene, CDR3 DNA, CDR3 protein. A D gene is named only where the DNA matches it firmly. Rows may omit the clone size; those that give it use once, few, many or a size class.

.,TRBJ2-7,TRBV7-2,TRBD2,TGTGCCAGCAGCTCCCCGGGACTAGCGGGGGCCTACAGCTCCTACGAGCAGTACTTC,CASSSPGLAGAYSSYEQYF
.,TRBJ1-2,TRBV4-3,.,TGCGCCAGCAGCCAAGATCGATCCAATAGCTATGGCTACACCTTC,CASSQDRSNSYGYTF
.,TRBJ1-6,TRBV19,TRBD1,TGTGCCAGTAGTACCCAGGGACAGTCCTATAATTCACCCCTCCACTTT,CASSTQGQSYNSPLHF
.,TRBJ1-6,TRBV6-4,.,TGTGCCAGCAGTGTTAGTCCTTCGGGTAATTCACCCCTCCACTTT,CASSVSPSGNSPLHF
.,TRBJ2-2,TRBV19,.,TGTGCCAGTAGGAGGCTGGGGGCGAACACCGGGGAGCTGTTTTTT,CASRRLGANTGELFF
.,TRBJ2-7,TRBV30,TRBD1,TGTGCCTGGGAAAACCCGCGGGGGACAGGGCGTTACGAGCAGTACTTC,CAWENPRGTGRYEQYF
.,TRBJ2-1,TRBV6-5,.,TGTGCCAGCAGCCAAGTACAGACTAACAATGAGCAGTTCTTC,CASSQVQTNNEQFF
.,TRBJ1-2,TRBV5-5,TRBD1,TGTGCCAGCAGCCCAGGACAGGACTACTATGGCTACACCTTC,CASSPGQDYYGYTF
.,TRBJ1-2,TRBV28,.,TGTGCCAGCAGTTTACGGGGAAACTATGGCTACACCTTC,CASSLRGNYGYTF
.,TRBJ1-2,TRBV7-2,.,TGTGCCAGCAGCTTAGGGATCGGCGTAAACTATGGCTACACCTTC,CASSLGIGVNYGYTF
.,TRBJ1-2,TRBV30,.,TGTGCCTGGAGTGGACGGCAGAGCCATGGCTACACCTTC,CAWSGRQSHGYTF
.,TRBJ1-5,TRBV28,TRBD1,TGTGCCAGCAGTTGGGACAGGGGGGCGGGCAATCAGCCCCAGCATTTT,CASSWDRGAGNQPQHF
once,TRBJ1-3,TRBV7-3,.,TGTGCCAGCAGCTACAGCGACGGAAACACCATATATTTT,CASSYSDGNTIYF
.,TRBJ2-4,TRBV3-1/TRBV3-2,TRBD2,TGTGCCAGCAGCCAAGGGGTCGGGGGGGAGTACTTC,CASSQGVGGEYF
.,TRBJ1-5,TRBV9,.,TGTGCCAGCAGCGTAGTTCCGTGGAGCAATCAGCCCCAGCATTTT,CASSVVPWSNQPQHF
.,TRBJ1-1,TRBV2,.,TGTGCCAGCAGGCTGGTTGGGGGGAACACTGAAGCTTTCTTT,CASRLVGGNTEAFF
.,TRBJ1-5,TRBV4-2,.,TGTGCCAGCAGCCAAGGGATTAGTGGGGGCCAGCCCCAGCATTTT,CASSQGISGGQPQHF
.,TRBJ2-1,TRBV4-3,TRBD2,TGCGCCAGCAGCCAAGTGGGCGGGGGGCCATACAATGAGCAGTTCTTC,CASSQVGGGPYNEQFF
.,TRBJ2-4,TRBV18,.,TGTGCCAGCTCACCATCTGGACGGGAAAACATTCAGTACTTC,CASSPSGRENIQYF
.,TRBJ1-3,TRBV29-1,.,TGCAGCGTTGAAGTAGGCCAGGGGCCCGGAAACACCATATATTTT,CSVEVGQGPGNTIYF
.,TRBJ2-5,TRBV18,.,TGTGCCAGCTCACCACGGGTGTCGGAGACCCAGTACTTC,CASSPRVSETQYF
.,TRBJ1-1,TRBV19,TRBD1,TGTGCCAGTAGTATCGACTTACAGGGGTTCACTGAAGCTTTCTTT,CASSIDLQGFTEAFF
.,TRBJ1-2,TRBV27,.,TGTGCCAGCAGTTTCTGGCAGGACTATGGCTACACCTTC,CASSFWQDYGYTF
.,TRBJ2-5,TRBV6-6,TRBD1,TGTGCCAGCAGGGACAGGGGACAAGAGACCCAGTACTTC,CASRDRGQETQYF
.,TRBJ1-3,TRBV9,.,TGTGCCAGCCGGGGTGGCGGAAACACCATATATTTT,CASRGGGNTIYF
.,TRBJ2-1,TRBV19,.,TGTGCCAGCCATTCACCACGGAGATCGGTCTTTAATGAGCAGTTCTTC,CASHSPRRSVFNEQFF
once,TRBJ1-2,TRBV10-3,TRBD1,TGTGCCATCAGTGCGACGACAGGGGCCCTTGGCTACACCTTC,CAISATTGALGYTF
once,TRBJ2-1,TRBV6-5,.,TGTGCCAGCAGTTCGTCCCTCAATGAGCAGTTCTTC,CASSSSLNEQFF
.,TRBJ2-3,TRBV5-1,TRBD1,TGCGCCAGCAGCTTCGGGACAGGGGCTAGCACAGATACGCAGTATTTT,CASSFGTGASTDTQYF
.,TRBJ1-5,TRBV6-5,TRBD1,TGTGCCAGCAGTTATGCCAGGGGGGACGGTCAGCCCCAGCATTTT,CASSYARGDGQPQHF
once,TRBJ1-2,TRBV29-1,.,TGCAGCACTGTCGCTGGGAATGAGGCCGGCTACACCTTC,CSTVAGNEAGYTF
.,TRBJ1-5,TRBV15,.,TGTGCCACCAGCAACCGGGACACCCAGCATTTT,CATSNRDTQHF
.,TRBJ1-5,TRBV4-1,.,TGCGCCAGCAGCCAAACGGGCCTAAATCAGCCCCAGCATTTT,CASSQTGLNQPQHF
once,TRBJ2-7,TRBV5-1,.,TGCGCCAGCAGCTTGCCCGGGGTAGGGCGCGAGCAGTACTTC,CASSLPGVGREQYF
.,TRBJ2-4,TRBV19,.,TGTGCCAGGATGTACAGAGCCAAAAACATTCAGTACTTC,CARMYRAKNIQYF
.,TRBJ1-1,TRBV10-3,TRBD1,TGTGCCATCAGCTCGGACAGGGCGACGTTCATGAACACTGAAGCTTTCTTT,CAISSDRATFMNTEAFF
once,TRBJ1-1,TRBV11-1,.,TGTGCCAGCAGCCTGGGGGAGAACACTGAAGCTTTCTTT,CASSLGENTEAFF
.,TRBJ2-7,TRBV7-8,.,TGTGCCAGCAGCACACGGCCCTACGAGCAGTACTTC,CASSTRPYEQYF
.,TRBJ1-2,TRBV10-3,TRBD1,TGTGCCATCAATAGTGCCGGGACAGGGGAGGCTAACTATGGCTACACCTTC,CAINSAGTGEANYGYTF
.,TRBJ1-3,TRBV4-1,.,TGCGCCAGCAGCCAGGGGAACGCGCCTCCTGGAAACACCATATATTTT,CASSQGNAPPGNTIYF
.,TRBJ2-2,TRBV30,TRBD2,TGTGCCTGGAGCCCGACTAGCGGGGGGGCCGGGGAGCTGTTTTTT,CAWSPTSGGAGELFF
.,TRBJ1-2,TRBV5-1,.,TGCGCCAGCAGCAGGGACACTTCTAACTATGGCTACACCTTC,CASSRDTSNYGYTF
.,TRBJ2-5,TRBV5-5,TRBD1,TGTGCCAGCAGCTTGGTGGTTGGGACAGGGGAGGAGACCCAGTACTTC,CASSLVVGTGEETQYF